This T cell receptor (beta chain) was identified in a study of cytomegalovirus exposure and HLA in healthy donors. CDR3 size: 16 residues. V dropped 6 bases and J dropped 3 bases, with 17 bases sitting between them. CDR1 is MDHEN, CDR2 SYDVKM, per germline. In the PCR, 60 Vbeta and 13 Jbeta primers were used. TCRdb's copy holds only in-frame clones and misses some; the assay was immunoSEQ multiplex PCR. Altogether 90,000 to 110,000 clones are present, 78% being singletons, with the ten largest covering 1.3%. The sequence came from a man aged 25 to 40 in good health and CMV-seronegative. Sequencing input: PBMCs. The rearrangement links TRBV28 to TRBJ2-2; weak D call: TRBD1 (5 bases). CDR3 coding DNA: TGTGCCAGCAGAGGTAAAGGGGCGGTGGACACCGGGGAGCTGTTTTTT. It codes for CASRGKGAVDTGELFF.